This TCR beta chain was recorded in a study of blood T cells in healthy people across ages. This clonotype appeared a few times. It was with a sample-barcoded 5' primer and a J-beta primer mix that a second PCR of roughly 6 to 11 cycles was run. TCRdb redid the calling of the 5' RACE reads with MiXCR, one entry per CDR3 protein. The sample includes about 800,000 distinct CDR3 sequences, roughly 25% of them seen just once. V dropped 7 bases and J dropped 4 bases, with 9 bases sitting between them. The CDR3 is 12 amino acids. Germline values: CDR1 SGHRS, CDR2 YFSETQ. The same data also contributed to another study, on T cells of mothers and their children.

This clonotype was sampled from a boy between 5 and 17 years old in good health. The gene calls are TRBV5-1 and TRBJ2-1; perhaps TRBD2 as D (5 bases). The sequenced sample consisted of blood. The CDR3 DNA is TGCGCCAGCGGACCGGGATACAATGAGCAGTTCTTC. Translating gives CASGPGYNEQFF.